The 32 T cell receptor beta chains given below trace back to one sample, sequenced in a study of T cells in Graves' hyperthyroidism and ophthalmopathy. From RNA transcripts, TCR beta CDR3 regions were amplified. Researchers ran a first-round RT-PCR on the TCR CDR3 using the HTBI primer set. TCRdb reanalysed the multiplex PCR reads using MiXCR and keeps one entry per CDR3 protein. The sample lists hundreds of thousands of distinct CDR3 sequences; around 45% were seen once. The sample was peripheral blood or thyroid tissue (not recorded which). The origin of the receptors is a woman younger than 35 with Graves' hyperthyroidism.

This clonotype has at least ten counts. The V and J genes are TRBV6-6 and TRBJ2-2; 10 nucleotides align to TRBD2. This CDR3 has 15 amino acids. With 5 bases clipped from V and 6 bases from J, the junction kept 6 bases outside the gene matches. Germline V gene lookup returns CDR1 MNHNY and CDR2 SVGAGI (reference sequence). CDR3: CASSRLGLASGELFF. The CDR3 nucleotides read TGTGCCAGCAGTAGACTGGGACTAGCGTCCGGGGAGCTGTTTTTT.

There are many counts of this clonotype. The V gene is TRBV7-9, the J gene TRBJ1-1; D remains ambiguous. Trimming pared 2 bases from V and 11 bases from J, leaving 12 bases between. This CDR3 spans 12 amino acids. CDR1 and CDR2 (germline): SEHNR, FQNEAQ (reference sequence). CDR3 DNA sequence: TGTGCCAGCAGCTTATCAGTCGGGCCGGCTTTCTTT. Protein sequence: CASSLSVGPAFF.

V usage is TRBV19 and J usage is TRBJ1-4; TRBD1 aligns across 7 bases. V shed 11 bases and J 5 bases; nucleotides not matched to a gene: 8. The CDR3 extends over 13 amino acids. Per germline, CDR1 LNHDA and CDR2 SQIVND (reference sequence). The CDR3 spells CAAAGTENEKLFF. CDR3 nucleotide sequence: TGTGCCGCCGCCGGGACAGAGAATGAAAAACTGTTTTTT. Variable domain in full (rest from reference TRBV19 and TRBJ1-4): DGGITQSPKYLFRKEGQNVTLSCEQNLNHDAMYWYRQDPGQGLRLIYYSQIVNDFQKGDIAEGYSVSREKKESFPLTVTSAQKNPTAFYLCAAAGTENEKLFFGSGTQLSVL.

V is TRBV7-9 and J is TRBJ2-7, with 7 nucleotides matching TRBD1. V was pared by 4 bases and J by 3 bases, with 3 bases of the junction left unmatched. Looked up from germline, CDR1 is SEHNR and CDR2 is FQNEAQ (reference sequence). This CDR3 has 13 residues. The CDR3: CASSSDRNYEQYF. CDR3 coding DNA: TGTGCCAGCAGCTCGGACAGGAACTACGAGCAGTACTTC. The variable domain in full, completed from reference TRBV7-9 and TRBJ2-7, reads DTGVSQNPRHKITKRGQNVTFRCDPISEHNRLYWYRQTLGQGPEFLTYFQNEAQLEKSRLLSDRFSAERPKGSFSTLEIQRTEQGDSAMYLCASSSDRNYEQYFGPGTRLTVT.

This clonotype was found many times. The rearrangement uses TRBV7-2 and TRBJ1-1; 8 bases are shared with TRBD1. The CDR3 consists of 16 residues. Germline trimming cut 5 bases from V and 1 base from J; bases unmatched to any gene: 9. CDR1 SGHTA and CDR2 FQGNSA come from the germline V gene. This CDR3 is CASSLGQGRENTEAFF. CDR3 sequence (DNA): TGTGCCAGCAGCCTTGGACAGGGTCGGGAGAACACTGAAGCTTTCTTT.

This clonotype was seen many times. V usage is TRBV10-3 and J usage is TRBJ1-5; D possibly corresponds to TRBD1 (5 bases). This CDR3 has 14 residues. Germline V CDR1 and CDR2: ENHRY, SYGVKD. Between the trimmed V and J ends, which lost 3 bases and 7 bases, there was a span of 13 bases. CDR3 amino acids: CAISDRQGEQPQHF. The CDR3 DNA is TGTGCCATCAGTGACCGGCAGGGTGAGCAGCCCCAGCATTTT.

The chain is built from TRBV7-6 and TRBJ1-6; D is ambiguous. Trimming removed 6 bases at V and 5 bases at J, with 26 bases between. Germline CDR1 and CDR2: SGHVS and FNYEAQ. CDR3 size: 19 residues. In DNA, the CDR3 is TGTGCCAGCAGTTACTCGATAAGCTACCGTCGAGAACATAATTCACCCCTCCACTTT. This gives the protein CASSYSISYRREHNSPLHF.

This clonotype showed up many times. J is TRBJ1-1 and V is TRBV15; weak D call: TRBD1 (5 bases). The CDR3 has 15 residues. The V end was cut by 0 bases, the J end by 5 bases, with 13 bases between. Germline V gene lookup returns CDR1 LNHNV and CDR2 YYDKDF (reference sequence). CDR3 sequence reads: CATSREPGRMTEAFF. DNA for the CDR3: TGTGCCACCAGCAGAGAGCCGGGGCGCATGACTGAAGCTTTCTTT.

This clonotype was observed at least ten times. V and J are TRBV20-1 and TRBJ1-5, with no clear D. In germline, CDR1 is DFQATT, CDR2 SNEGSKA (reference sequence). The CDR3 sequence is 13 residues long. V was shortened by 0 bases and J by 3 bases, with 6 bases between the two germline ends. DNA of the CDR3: TGCAGTGCTAGAGAGTGGGTCAATCAGCCCCAGCATTTT. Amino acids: CSAREWVNQPQHF.

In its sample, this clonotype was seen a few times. The CDR3 bases are TGTGCCAGCAGTTACGAGGGAGGTCGTCGGGAGCTGTTTTTT. Encoded protein: CASSYEGGRRELFF. The chain combines TRBV6-5 with TRBJ2-2; TRBD2 is a possible D gene (6 bases). V was clipped by 2 bases and J by 9 bases, with 13 bases between them. The germline gives CDR1 MNHEY, CDR2 SVGAGI. CDR3 length: 14 amino acids.

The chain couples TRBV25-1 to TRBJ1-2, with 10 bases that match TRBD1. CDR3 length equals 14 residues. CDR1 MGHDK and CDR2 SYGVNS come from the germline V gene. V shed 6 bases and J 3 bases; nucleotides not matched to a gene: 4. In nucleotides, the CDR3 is TGTGCCAGCAGCCGGACAGGGGGGCACTATGGCTACACCTTC. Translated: CASSRTGGHYGYTF.

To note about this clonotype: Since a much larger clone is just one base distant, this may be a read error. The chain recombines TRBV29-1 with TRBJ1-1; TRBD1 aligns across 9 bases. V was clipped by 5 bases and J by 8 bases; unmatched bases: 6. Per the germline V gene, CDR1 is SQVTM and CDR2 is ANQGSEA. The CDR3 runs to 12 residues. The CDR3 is CSVWDRVGEAFF. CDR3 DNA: TGCAGCGTTTGGGACAGGGTCGGAGAAGCTTTCTTT.

CDR3 DNA sequence: TGCAGTGCTTTCGACATCACGGAAGAGACCCAGTACTTC. Amino acids: CSAFDITEETQYF. The chain has TRBV20-1 and TRBJ2-5; D unclear. V lost 5 bases to trimming and J lost 3 bases, with 13 bases between them. Germline-derived CDR1 and CDR2 are DFQATT and SNEGSKA (reference sequence). The CDR3 totals 13 residues.

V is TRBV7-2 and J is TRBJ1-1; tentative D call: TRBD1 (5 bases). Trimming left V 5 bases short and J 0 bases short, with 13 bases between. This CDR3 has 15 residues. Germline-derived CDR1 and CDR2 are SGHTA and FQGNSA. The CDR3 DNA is TGTGCCAGCAGCACCCAAACAGGAGTGAACACTGAAGCTTTCTTT. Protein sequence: CASSTQTGVNTEAFF.

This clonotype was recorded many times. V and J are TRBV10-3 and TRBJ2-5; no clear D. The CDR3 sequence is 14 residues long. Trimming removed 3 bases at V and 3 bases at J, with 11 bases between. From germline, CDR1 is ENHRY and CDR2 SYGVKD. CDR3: CAISDPQRKETQYF. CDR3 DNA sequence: TGTGCCATCAGTGACCCCCAGCGAAAAGAGACCCAGTACTTC.

In DNA, the CDR3 is TGTGCCAGCAGCCAAGATGGGCCGTTCCGGTCGAACTATGGCTACACCTTC. This codes for CASSQDGPFRSNYGYTF. V usage is TRBV7-8 and J usage is TRBJ1-2; D call uncertain. Trimming took off 5 bases at V and 2 bases at J, with 21 bases between the two ends. CDR1 and CDR2 (germline): SGHVS, FQNEAQ. CDR3 length: 17 amino acids.

The CDR3, as DNA: TGTGCCAGCAGTAACCTAGGACAGGGAAATCGAAAACTGTTTTTT. Translation: CASSNLGQGNRKLFF. The rearrangement links TRBV6-4 to TRBJ1-4; 8 bases are a match to TRBD1. The V gene's germline CDR1 is MRHNA and CDR2 SNTAGT. Unmatched junction bases numbered 12, after V lost 5 bases and J lost 10 bases. This CDR3 region has 15 residues.

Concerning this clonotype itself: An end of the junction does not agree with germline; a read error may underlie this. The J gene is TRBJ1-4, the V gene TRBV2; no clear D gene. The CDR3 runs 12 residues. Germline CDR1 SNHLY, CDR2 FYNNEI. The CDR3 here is CAGSEAGEKLFF. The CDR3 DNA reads TGTGCCGGCAGTGAGGCGGGGGAAAAACTGTTTTTT.

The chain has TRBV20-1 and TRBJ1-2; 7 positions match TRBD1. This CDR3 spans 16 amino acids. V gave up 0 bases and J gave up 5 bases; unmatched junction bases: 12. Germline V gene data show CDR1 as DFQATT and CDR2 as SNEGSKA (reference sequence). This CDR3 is CSARDHVTEGAYGYTF. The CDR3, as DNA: TGCAGTGCTAGAGATCACGTAACCGAGGGGGCGTATGGCTACACCTTC.

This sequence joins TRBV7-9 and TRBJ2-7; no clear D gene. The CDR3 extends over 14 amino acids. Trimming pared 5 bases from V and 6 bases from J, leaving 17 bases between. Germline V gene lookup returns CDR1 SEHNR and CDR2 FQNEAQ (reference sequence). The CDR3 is CASSTRWEGSEQYF. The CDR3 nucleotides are TGTGCCAGCAGCACCCGCTGGGAAGGAAGCGAGCAGTACTTC.

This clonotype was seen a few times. The CDR3 DNA follows: TGCAGTGCTTCAACCCGTTGGACTGAAGCTTTCTTT. Amino acids: CSASTRWTEAFF. The rearrangement links TRBV20-1 to TRBJ1-1, with unresolved D. CDR3 length: 12 residues. CDR1 and CDR2 (germline): DFQATT, SNEGSKA (reference sequence). V was shortened by 5 bases and J by 5 bases, with 12 bases between the two germline ends.

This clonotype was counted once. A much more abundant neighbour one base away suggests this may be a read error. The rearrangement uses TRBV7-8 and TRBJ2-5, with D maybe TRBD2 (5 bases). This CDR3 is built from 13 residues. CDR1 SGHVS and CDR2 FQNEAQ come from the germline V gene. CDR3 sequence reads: CASGFEGLETQYF. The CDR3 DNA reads TGTGCCAGCGGCTTTGAGGGTTTGGAGACCCAGTACTTC.

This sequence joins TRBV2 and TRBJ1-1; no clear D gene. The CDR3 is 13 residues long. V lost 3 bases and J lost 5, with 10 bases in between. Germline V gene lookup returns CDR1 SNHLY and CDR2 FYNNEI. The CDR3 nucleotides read TGTGCCAGCAGTGAGGGGATTAGTACTGAAGCTTTCTTT. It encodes CASSEGISTEAFF.

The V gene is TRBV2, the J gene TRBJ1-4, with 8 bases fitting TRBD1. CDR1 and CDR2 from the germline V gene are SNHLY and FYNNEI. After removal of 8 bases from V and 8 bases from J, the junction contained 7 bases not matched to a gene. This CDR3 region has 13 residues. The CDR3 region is CASYDRGREKLFF. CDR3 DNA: TGTGCCAGCTACGACAGGGGAAGGGAAAAACTGTTTTTT.

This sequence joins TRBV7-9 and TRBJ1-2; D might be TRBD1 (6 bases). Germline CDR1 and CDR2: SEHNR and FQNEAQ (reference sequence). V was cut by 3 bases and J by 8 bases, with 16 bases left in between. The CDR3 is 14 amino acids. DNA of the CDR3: TGTGCCAGCAGCTTCGGGGGGCAGGGAAACGGCTACACCTTC. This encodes CASSFGGQGNGYTF. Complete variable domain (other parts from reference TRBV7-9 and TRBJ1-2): DTGVSQNPRHKITKRGQNVTFRCDPISEHNRLYWYRQTLGQGPEFLTYFQNEAQLEKSRLLSDRFSAERPKGSFSTLEIQRTEQGDSAMYLCASSFGGQGNGYTFGSGTRLTVV.

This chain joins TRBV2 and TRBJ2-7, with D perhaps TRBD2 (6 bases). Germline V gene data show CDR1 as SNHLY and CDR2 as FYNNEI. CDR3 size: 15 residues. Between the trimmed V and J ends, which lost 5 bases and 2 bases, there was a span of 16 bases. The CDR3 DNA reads TGTGCCAGCAGTCCACCGGGACTTGAGACCTACGAGCAGTACTTC. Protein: CASSPPGLETYEQYF.

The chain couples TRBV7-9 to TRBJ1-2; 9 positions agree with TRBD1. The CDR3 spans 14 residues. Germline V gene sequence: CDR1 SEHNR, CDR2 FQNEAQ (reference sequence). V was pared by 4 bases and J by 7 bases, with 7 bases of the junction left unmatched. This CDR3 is CASSSGQGRSGYTF. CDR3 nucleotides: TGTGCCAGCAGCTCGGGACAGGGCAGGAGTGGCTACACCTTC.

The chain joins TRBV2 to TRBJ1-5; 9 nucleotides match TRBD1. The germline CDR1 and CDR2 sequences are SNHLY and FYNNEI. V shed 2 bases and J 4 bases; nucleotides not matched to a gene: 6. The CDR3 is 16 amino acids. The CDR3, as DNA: TGTGCCAGCAGTGAACGGGGACAGGGAGGAAATCAGCCCCAGCATTTT. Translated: CASSERGQGGNQPQHF.

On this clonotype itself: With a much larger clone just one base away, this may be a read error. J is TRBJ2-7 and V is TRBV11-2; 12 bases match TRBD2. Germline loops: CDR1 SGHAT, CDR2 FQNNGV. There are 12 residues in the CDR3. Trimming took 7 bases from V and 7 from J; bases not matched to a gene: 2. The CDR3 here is CASIGLAGEQYF. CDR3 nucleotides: TGTGCCAGCATCGGACTAGCGGGAGAGCAGTACTTC.

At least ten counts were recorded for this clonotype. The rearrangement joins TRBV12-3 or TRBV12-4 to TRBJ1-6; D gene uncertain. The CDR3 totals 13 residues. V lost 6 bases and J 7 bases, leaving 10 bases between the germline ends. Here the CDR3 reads CASSLTWNSPLHF. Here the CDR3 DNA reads TGTGCCAGCAGCCTCACGTGGAATTCACCCCTCCACTTT.

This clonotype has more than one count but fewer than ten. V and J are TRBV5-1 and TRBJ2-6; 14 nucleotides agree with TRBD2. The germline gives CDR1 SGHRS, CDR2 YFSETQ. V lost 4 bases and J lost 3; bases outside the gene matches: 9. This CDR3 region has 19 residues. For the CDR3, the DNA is TGCGCCAGCAGCGCATGGTTAGGACTAGCGGGAGGTGGGGCCAACGTCCTGACTTTC. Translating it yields CASSAWLGLAGGGANVLTF.

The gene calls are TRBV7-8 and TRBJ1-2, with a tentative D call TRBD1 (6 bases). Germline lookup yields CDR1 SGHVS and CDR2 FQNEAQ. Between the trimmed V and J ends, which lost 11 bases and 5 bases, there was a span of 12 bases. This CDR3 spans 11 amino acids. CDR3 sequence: CAWNRDYGYTF. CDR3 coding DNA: TGTGCCTGGAACAGGGATTATGGCTACACCTTC. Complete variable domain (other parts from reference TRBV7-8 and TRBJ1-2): GAGVSQSPRYKVAKRGQDVALRCDPISGHVSLFWYQQALGQGPEFLTYFQNEAQLDKSGLPSDRFFAERPEGSVSTLKIQRTQQEDSAVYLCAWNRDYGYTFGSGTRLTVV.